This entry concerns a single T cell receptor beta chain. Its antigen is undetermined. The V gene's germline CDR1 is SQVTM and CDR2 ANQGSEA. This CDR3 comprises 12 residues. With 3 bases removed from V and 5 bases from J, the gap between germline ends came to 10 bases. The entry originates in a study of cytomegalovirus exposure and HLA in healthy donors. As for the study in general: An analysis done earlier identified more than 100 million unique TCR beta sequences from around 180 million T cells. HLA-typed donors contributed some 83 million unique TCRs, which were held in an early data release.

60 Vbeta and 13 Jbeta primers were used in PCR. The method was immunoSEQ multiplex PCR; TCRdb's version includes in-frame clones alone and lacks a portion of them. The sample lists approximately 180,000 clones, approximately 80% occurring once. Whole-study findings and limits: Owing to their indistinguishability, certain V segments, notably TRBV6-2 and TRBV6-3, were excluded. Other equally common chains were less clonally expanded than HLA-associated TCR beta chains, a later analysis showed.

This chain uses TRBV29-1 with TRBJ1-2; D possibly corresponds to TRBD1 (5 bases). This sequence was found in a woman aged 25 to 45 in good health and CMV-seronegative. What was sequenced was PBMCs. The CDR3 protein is CSVDAGLYGYTF. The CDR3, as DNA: TGCAGCGTTGACGCAGGGTTATATGGCTACACCTTC.